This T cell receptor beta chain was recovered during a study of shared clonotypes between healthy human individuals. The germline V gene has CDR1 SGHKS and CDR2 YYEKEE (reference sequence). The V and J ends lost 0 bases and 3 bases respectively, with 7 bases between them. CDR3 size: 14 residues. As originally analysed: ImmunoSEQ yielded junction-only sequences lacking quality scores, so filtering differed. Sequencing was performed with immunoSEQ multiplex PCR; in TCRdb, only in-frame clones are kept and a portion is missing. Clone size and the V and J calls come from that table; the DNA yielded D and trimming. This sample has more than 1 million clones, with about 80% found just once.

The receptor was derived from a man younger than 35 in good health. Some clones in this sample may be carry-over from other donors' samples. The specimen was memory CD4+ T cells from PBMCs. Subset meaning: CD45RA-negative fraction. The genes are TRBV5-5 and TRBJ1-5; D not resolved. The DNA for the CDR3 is TGTGCCAGCAGCTTGGAGGCCTACAATCAGCCCCAGCATTTT. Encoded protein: CASSLEAYNQPQHF.